This T cell receptor beta chain originates from a study of control samples from healthy donors and cancer patients. In germline, CDR1 is LNHDA, CDR2 SQIVND (reference sequence). This CDR3 has 16 amino acids. Trimming took 5 bases from V and 1 from J; bases not matched to a gene: 10. Produced via immunoSEQ multiplex PCR; TCRdb's table is partial and in-frame only. The sample shows around 150,000 clones, just under 95% of them seen only once. The sequenced material came from blood. The chain uses TRBV19 and TRBJ1-2; TRBD1 matches at 7 bases. The TCR sequence derives from a woman in her thirties or forties in good health. CDR3 loop: CASSSIQGQFNYGYTF. In DNA form, the CDR3 reads TGTGCCAGTAGTTCGATACAGGGACAGTTTAACTATGGCTACACCTTC. The full variable domain, rest sourced from reference TRBV19 and TRBJ1-2, is DGGITQSPKYLFRKEGQNVTLSCEQNLNHDAMYWYRQDPGQGLRLIYYSQIVNDFQKGDIAEGYSVSREKKESFPLTVTSAQKNPTAFYLCASSSIQGQFNYGYTFGSGTRLTVV.